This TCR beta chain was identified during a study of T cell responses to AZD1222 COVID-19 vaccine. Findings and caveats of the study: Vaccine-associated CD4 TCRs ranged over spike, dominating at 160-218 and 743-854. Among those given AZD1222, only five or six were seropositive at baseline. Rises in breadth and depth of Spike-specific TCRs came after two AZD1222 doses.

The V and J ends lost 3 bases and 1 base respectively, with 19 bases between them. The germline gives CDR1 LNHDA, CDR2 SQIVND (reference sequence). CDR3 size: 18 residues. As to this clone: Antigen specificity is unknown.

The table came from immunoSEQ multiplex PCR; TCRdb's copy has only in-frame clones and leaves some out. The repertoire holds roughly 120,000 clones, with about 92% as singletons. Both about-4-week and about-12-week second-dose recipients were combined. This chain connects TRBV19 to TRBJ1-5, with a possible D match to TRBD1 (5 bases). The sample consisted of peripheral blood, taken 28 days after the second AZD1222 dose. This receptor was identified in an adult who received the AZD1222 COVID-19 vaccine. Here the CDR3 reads CASSIGGIARKSNQPQHF. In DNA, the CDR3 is TGTGCCAGTAGTATTGGGGGTATCGCCCGTAAGAGCAATCAGCCCCAGCATTTT. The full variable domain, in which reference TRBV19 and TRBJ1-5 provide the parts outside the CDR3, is DGGITQSPKYLFRKEGQNVTLSCEQNLNHDAMYWYRQDPGQGLRLIYYSQIVNDFQKGDIAEGYSVSREKKESFPLTVTSAQKNPTAFYLCASSIGGIARKSNQPQHFGDGTRLSIL.